The 29 T cell receptor beta chains below were found in one sample sequenced in a study of blood T cell repertoires in COVID-19. Repertoires were generated with immunoSEQ multiplex PCR, while TCRdb's copy carries only in-frame clones and drops some. This sample has 280,000 or so clones, with more than 75% found just once. Sequenced material: peripheral blood. These receptors were obtained from a woman aged 30 to 39 who had recovered from COVID-19.

This rearrangement joins TRBV11-3 to TRBJ2-2, with 8 bases aligning to TRBD2. Per the germline V gene, CDR1 is SGHNT and CDR2 is YENEEA. Trimming took 5 bases from V and 5 from J; bases not matched to a gene: 7. This CDR3 region has 15 residues. CDR3 nucleotide sequence: TGTGCCAGCAGCCTCGGGGGGGCGCGGACCGGGGAGCTGTTTTTT. As protein: CASSLGGARTGELFF.

The chain uses TRBV4-3 and TRBJ1-5; D is perhaps TRBD1 (5 bases). Germline V lookup: CDR1 LGHNA, CDR2 YSLEER. This CDR3 is 16 amino acids long. V lost 0 bases, J lost 7 bases, and 16 bases lay in between. CDR3 in amino acids: CASSQDREGWGQPQHF. The CDR3 region has the DNA TGCGCCAGCAGCCAAGATCGGGAGGGCTGGGGGCAGCCCCAGCATTTT.

The V and J genes are TRBV30 and TRBJ1-1, with no clear D. CDR1 and CDR2 (germline): GTSNPN, SVGIG (reference sequence). V lost 0 bases, J lost 4 bases, and 9 bases lay in between. This CDR3 has 13 amino acids. This CDR3 reads CAWSVHHGTEAFF. The CDR3 DNA follows: TGTGCCTGGAGTGTTCACCACGGCACTGAAGCTTTCTTT.

This clone was seen a few times. The chain joins TRBV2 to TRBJ2-3; 7 bases are a match to TRBD1. The CDR3 totals 15 residues. With V trimmed by 4 bases and J by 2 bases, 6 bases remained unmatched. Per germline, CDR1 SNHLY and CDR2 FYNNEI. The CDR3 DNA sequence: TGTGCCAGCAGTGTCCCCCAGGGGGTCACAGATACGCAGTATTTT. This translates into CASSVPQGVTDTQYF.

The rearrangement joins TRBV6-2 or TRBV6-3 to TRBJ2-1, with 8 bases lining up with TRBD2. Trimming took 2 bases from V and 7 from J; bases not matched to a gene: 4. The CDR3 has 14 residues. CDR1 is MNHEY, CDR2 SVGEGT, per germline. The CDR3 here is CASSYSGRSNEQFF. The DNA of the CDR3 is TGTGCCAGCAGTTACAGCGGGAGATCAAATGAGCAGTTCTTC.

The V call is TRBV6-5, the J call TRBJ1-3; unclear D gene. The CDR3 length is 16 residues. The germline V gene has CDR1 MNHEY and CDR2 SVGAGI. Trimming cost V 1 base and J 0 bases, with 10 bases left between them. In DNA form, the CDR3 reads TGTGCCAGCAGTTACTACGCGCCTGACTCTGGAAACACCATATATTTT. It encodes CASSYYAPDSGNTIYF.

The chain has TRBV11-3 and TRBJ2-7; 7 nucleotides match TRBD1. CDR1 and CDR2 from the germline V gene are SGHNT and YENEEA. The CDR3 covers 13 residues. Trimming cost V 4 bases and J 3 bases; bases outside gene matches: 3. The CDR3 nucleotides read TGTGCCAGCAGCTCGGGACAGCACTACGAGCAGTACTTC. Translating it yields CASSSGQHYEQYF.

This chain links TRBV3-1 (or the pseudogene TRBV3-2) with TRBJ1-6; TRBD1 matches at 9 bases. V was clipped by 7 bases and J by 7 bases; unmatched bases: 8. The CDR3 is made up of 15 amino acids. The V gene's germline CDR1 is LGHDT and CDR2 YNNKEL (reference sequence). The CDR3 sequence: CASTSIGQGNSPLHF. The CDR3 nucleotides are TGTGCCAGCACCTCGATAGGACAGGGGAATTCACCCCTCCACTTT.

The sample holds a few counts of this clone. This chain connects TRBV3-1 (or the pseudogene TRBV3-2) to TRBJ1-2; 12 bases fit TRBD1. CDR3 length: 15 residues. V dropped 4 bases and J dropped 4; count of bases not matched to a gene: 4. Germline V gene sequence: CDR1 LGHDT, CDR2 YNNKEL (reference sequence). The CDR3 DNA reads TGTGCCAGCAGCCCCGGGACAGGGGGCGTCTATGGCTACACCTTC. Encoded protein: CASSPGTGGVYGYTF.

J is TRBJ1-2 and V is TRBV12-3 or TRBV12-4; D is unresolved. V was pared by 6 bases and J by 7 bases, with 15 bases between. The CDR3 is made up of 13 amino acids. CDR3 sequence reads: CASSLLREGGYTF. Here the CDR3 DNA reads TGTGCCAGCAGCTTGCTTCGGGAGGGTGGCTACACCTTC.

V and J are TRBV24-1 and TRBJ2-1; perhaps TRBD2 as D (7 bases). This CDR3 contains 17 residues. Trimming shortened V by 7 bases and J by 1 base, and 19 bases separated the two germline ends. Germline V gene data show CDR1 as KGHDR and CDR2 as SFDVKD. The CDR3 nucleotides read TGTGCCACCAGCGGGGGGATAGGCGGACAGTCCTACAATGAGCAGTTCTTC. Translation gives CATSGGIGGQSYNEQFF.

The chain recombines TRBV2 with TRBJ2-7, with TRBD1 matching over 9 bases. In germline, CDR1 is SNHLY, CDR2 FYNNEI. This CDR3 comprises 14 residues. Germline trimming cut 8 bases from V and 4 bases from J; bases unmatched to any gene: 9. CDR3 protein: CASAERTGVYEQYF. CDR3 DNA sequence: TGTGCCAGCGCCGAAAGGACAGGGGTTTACGAGCAGTACTTC.

The chain joins TRBV5-1 to TRBJ2-2; D is possibly TRBD1 (5 bases). Germline V gene data show CDR1 as SGHRS and CDR2 as YFSETQ. The CDR3 covers 15 residues. Trimming removed 0 bases from V and 0 bases from J, with 6 bases in between. CDR3 loop: CASSLGGTNTGELFF. DNA of the CDR3: TGCGCCAGCAGCTTGGGGGGCACGAACACCGGGGAGCTGTTTTTT.

This rearrangement joins TRBV6-5 to TRBJ2-1; 10 nucleotides match TRBD2. The CDR3 length is 15 residues. Germline V gene data show CDR1 as MNHEY and CDR2 as SVGAGI. The V and J ends lost 2 bases and 2 bases, in that order; junction bases with no gene match: 0. This CDR3 reads CASSYGTSAYNEQFF. The CDR3 DNA is TGTGCCAGCAGTTACGGGACTAGCGCCTACAATGAGCAGTTCTTC.

The CDR3 nucleotides read TGTGCCAGCAGTCTACTGACTCTCAGCGGGATCAATGAGCAGTTCTTC. Protein sequence: CASSLLTLSGINEQFF. This rearrangement joins TRBV2 to TRBJ2-1; 7 positions agree with TRBD2. This CDR3 comprises 16 residues. Germline loops: CDR1 SNHLY, CDR2 FYNNEI. Trimming removed 5 bases from V and 6 bases from J; junction bases left unmatched: 13. Drawing the rest from reference TRBV2 and TRBJ2-1, the complete variable domain is EPEVTQTPSHQVTQMGQEVILRCVPISNHLYFYWYRQILGQKVEFLVSFYNNEISEKSEIFDDQFSVERPDGSNFTLKIRSTKLEDSAMYFCASSLLTLSGINEQFFGPGTRLTVL.

This chain joins TRBV27 and TRBJ2-7; D is undetermined. Trimming stripped 4 bases from V and 4 bases from J, with 8 bases between. The CDR3 totals 12 residues. Germline CDR1 is MNHEY and CDR2 is SMNVEV (reference sequence). The CDR3 nucleotides read TGTGCCAGCAGTTCTAACGTATACGAGCAGTACTTC. This sequence encodes CASSSNVYEQYF.

The chain joins TRBV30 to TRBJ1-3, with D uncertain. Per germline, CDR1 GTSNPN and CDR2 SVGIG (reference sequence). CDR3 length equals 14 residues. V shed 8 bases and J shed 1 base, with 15 bases lying between them. The CDR3 nucleotides are TGTGCCCTGACGGACGGGAATTCTGGAAACACCATATATTTT. Translated: CALTDGNSGNTIYF.

The chain employs TRBV27 and TRBJ1-1, with no clear D. Germline assignment: CDR1 MNHEY and CDR2 SMNVEV (reference sequence). V lost 0 bases, J lost 0 bases, and 8 bases lay in between. This CDR3 is built from 15 residues. The CDR3 region is CASSLSRQMNTEAFF. The CDR3 DNA follows: TGTGCCAGCAGTTTATCGAGGCAGATGAACACTGAAGCTTTCTTT.

Concerning this clone: Other DNA sequences in this specimen translate into the identical CDR3. The J gene is TRBJ1-1, the V gene TRBV5-1; D may be TRBD1 (5 bases). There are 13 residues in the CDR3. The V end lost 2 bases, the J end lost 1 base, and 6 bases lay between the germline ends. Germline V gives CDR1 SGHRS, CDR2 YFSETQ. For the CDR3, the DNA is TGCGCCAGCAGCTTTACAGGGAACACTGAAGCTTTCTTT. Translated, it gives CASSFTGNTEAFF.

The rearrangement uses TRBV9 and TRBJ1-3; D remains unclear. Trimming removed 3 bases from V and 0 bases from J, with 10 bases in between. CDR1 is SGDLS and CDR2 is YYNGEE in the germline V gene. CDR3 length: 15 amino acids. The CDR3 spells CASSDSESSGNTIYF. The CDR3 DNA reads TGTGCCAGCAGCGATTCGGAGAGCTCTGGAAACACCATATATTTT.

This clone was found once. The V and J genes are TRBV28 and TRBJ2-6; 9 bases line up with TRBD1. V was pared by 6 bases and J by 4 bases, with 13 bases of the junction left unmatched. Germline-derived CDR1 and CDR2 are MDHEN and SYDVKM. CDR3 length: 18 residues. CDR3 in amino acids: CASRGTGNFLAGANVLTF. The CDR3 DNA sequence: TGTGCCAGCAGGGGGACAGGGAACTTCCTAGCAGGGGCCAACGTCCTGACTTTC.

J is TRBJ2-2 and V is TRBV24-1, with 8 bases lining up with TRBD1. The germline V gene has CDR1 KGHDR and CDR2 SFDVKD. The trim removed 3 bases at V and 3 bases at J, leaving 2 bases unmatched. The CDR3 loop spans 15 amino acids. The CDR3 protein is CATSDNRGDTGELFF. For the CDR3, the DNA is TGTGCCACCAGTGATAACAGGGGGGACACCGGGGAGCTGTTTTTT.

The V call is TRBV10-2, the J call TRBJ1-1; the D gene is possibly TRBD1 (5 bases). Germline V gene lookup returns CDR1 WSHSY and CDR2 SAAADI. CDR3 length equals 13 residues. V dropped 4 bases and J dropped 5 bases, with 11 bases sitting between them. DNA for the CDR3: TGCGCCAGCAGTGCGGAGGGGCGGACTGAAGCTTTCTTT. Protein product: CASSAEGRTEAFF.

The CDR3 DNA reads as TGCGCCAGCAGCTACCGCCCTACAGGGACCTCCTACGAGCAGTACTTC. Protein sequence: CASSYRPTGTSYEQYF. The V call is TRBV5-1, the J call TRBJ2-7, with D possibly TRBD1 on 6 matching bases. Trimming cost V 3 bases and J 0 bases, with 16 bases left between them. Looked up from germline, CDR1 is SGHRS and CDR2 is YFSETQ. The CDR3 consists of 16 residues.

The sample holds a few counts of this clone. The chain links TRBV7-2 to TRBJ1-5; the match to TRBD1 covers 7 bases. The germline gives CDR1 SGHTA, CDR2 FQGNSA. Trimming cost V 5 bases and J 6 bases; bases outside gene matches: 10. The CDR3 is made up of 15 amino acids. The CDR3 DNA follows: TGTGCCAGCAGCATTGAGGGGGCGCGAGCTCAGCCCCAGCATTTT. This translates into CASSIEGARAQPQHF.

The J gene is TRBJ1-1, the V gene TRBV18; TRBD1 matches at 10 bases. CDR1 is KGHSH, CDR2 LQKENI, per germline. The CDR3 has 19 residues. V lost 6 bases and J lost 8; bases outside the gene matches: 24. CDR3 region: CASSINPPSPGTGALEAFF. DNA of the CDR3: TGTGCCAGCTCGATAAATCCGCCGAGTCCCGGGACAGGGGCCCTCGAAGCTTTCTTT.

The chain combines TRBV11-2 with TRBJ1-1; TRBD1 aligns across 8 bases. Trimming cost V 5 bases and J 1 base; bases outside gene matches: 6. CDR3 length: 15 amino acids. Germline CDR1 reads SGHAT; CDR2 reads FQNNGV. The CDR3 is CASSPGTGSNTEAFF. CDR3 DNA sequence: TGTGCCAGCAGCCCAGGGACAGGCTCGAACACTGAAGCTTTCTTT.

The gene calls are TRBV18 and TRBJ2-7; a weak D match, TRBD1 (6 bases). Germline V gene lookup returns CDR1 KGHSH and CDR2 LQKENI. V dropped 8 bases and J dropped 2 bases, with 13 bases sitting between them. This CDR3 comprises 13 residues. CDR3 coding DNA: TGTGCCAGCCAGACAGGCGCAACCTACGAGCAGTACTTC. Its translation is CASQTGATYEQYF. Complete variable domain (other parts from reference TRBV18 and TRBJ2-7): NAGVMQNPRHLVRRRGQEARLRCSPMKGHSHVYWYRQLPEEGLKFMVYLQKENIIDESGMPKERFSAEFPKEGPSILRIQQVVRGDSAAYFCASQTGATYEQYFGPGTRLTVT.

The rearrangement joins TRBV19 to TRBJ1-1; D remains ambiguous. V lost 0 bases, J lost 7 bases, and 15 bases lay in between. This CDR3 has 15 residues. CDR1 is LNHDA and CDR2 is SQIVND in the germline V gene (reference sequence). For the CDR3, the DNA is TGTGCCAGTAGTATAGATCCTCAGCGGGTCCTTGAAGCTTTCTTT. It yields the protein CASSIDPQRVLEAFF. The entire variable domain, with the rest obtained from reference TRBV19 and TRBJ1-1, is as follows: DGGITQSPKYLFRKEGQNVTLSCEQNLNHDAMYWYRQDPGQGLRLIYYSQIVNDFQKGDIAEGYSVSREKKESFPLTVTSAQKNPTAFYLCASSIDPQRVLEAFFGQGTRLTVV.